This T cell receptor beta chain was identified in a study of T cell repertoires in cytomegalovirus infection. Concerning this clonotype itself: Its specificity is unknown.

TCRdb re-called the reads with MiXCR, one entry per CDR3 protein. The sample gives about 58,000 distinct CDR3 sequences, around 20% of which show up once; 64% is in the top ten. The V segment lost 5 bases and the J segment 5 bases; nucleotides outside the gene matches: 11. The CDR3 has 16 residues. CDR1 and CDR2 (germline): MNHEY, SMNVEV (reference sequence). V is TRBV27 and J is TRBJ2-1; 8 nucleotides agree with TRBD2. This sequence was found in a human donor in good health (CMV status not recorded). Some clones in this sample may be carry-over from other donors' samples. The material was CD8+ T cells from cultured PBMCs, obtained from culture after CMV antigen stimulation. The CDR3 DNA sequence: TGTGCCAGCAGTCCATTAACGGGGGGGCCGGACAATGAGCAGTTCTTC. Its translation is CASSPLTGGPDNEQFF.